The 10 T cell receptor beta chains reported below all come from one sample, sequenced in a study of shared clonotypes between healthy human individuals. Profiled with immunoSEQ multiplex PCR; TCRdb holds only in-frame clones, not every one. This table holds about 470,000 clones, 70% to 80% found once. Sequences were obtained from PBMCs. Every receptor here comes from a woman aged 35 to 49 in good health. Some clones in this sample may be carry-over from other donors' samples.

The chain uses TRBV7-2 and TRBJ2-7; the match to TRBD2 covers 8 bases. After removal of 5 bases from V and 3 bases from J, the junction contained 6 bases not matched to a gene. The CDR3 is made up of 14 amino acids. The germline V gene has CDR1 SGHTA and CDR2 FQGNSA. The CDR3 region has the DNA TGTGCCAGCAGCACGGGACTAGGCCACTACGAGCAGTACTTC. Translating gives CASSTGLGHYEQYF.

This chain uses TRBV27 with TRBJ1-5, with TRBD1 identical over 7 bases. Looked up from germline, CDR1 is MNHEY and CDR2 is SMNVEV (reference sequence). The CDR3 consists of 14 residues. Trimming took 1 base from V and 7 from J; bases not matched to a gene: 4. The CDR3 sequence: CASSLWSGGQPQHF. The CDR3 DNA follows: TGTGCCAGCAGTTTATGGTCAGGGGGGCAGCCCCAGCATTTT.

The sample holds a few counts of this clone. This rearrangement joins TRBV10-2 to TRBJ2-7; possible D gene TRBD1, 6 bases. The length of the CDR3 is 14 residues. Germline CDR1 WSHSY, CDR2 SAAADI. The V gene lost 2 bases and the J gene lost 2 bases, with 10 bases spanning the gap. The CDR3 DNA follows: TGCGCCAGCAGTGAGGCCGGGACAACCTACGAGCAGTACTTC. Amino acids: CASSEAGTTYEQYF.

The chain employs TRBV27 and TRBJ2-1; 9 nucleotides match TRBD2. V lost 11 bases and J lost 9; bases outside the gene matches: 11. This CDR3 is built from 13 residues. Germline V CDR1 and CDR2: MNHEY, SMNVEV (reference sequence). The CDR3 region is CACGRAIQGEQFF. The CDR3 coding sequence is TGTGCCTGCGGGAGGGCCATTCAGGGTGAGCAGTTCTTC.

The V gene is TRBV4-2, the J gene TRBJ2-5, with TRBD2 matching over 8 bases. The CDR3 is 14 residues long. V lost 4 bases to trimming and J lost 5 bases; unmatched junction nucleotides: 6. Germline V gene sequence: CDR1 LGHNA, CDR2 YNFKEQ. Here the CDR3 reads CASSPRGGRETQYF. CDR3 in DNA: TGTGCCAGCAGCCCCCGGGGGGGCCGGGAGACCCAGTACTTC.

This clone has just a few counts. V gene TRBV7-8 combines with J gene TRBJ2-2; the match to TRBD2 covers 12 bases. J gave up 3 bases and V 5 bases, and 10 bases lay outside the gene matches. The CDR3 contains 18 residues. Germline values: CDR1 SGHVS, CDR2 FQNEAQ. CDR3 nucleotides: TGTGCCAGCAGCCCCGGGCTAGCGGGAGGGATCGACACCGGGGAGCTGTTTTTT. Translation: CASSPGLAGGIDTGELFF.

The chain joins TRBV7-8 to TRBJ1-1, with unresolved D. Per the germline V gene, CDR1 is SGHVS and CDR2 is FQNEAQ. The V and J ends lost 1 base and 1 base respectively, with 13 bases between them. The CDR3 runs to 16 residues. The CDR3 loop is CASSLGLVEGNTEAFF. The DNA for the CDR3 is TGTGCCAGCAGCTTAGGATTAGTGGAGGGGAACACTGAAGCTTTCTTT.

This sequence joins TRBV5-1 and TRBJ2-1; D is undetermined. Trimming removed 0 bases at V and 7 bases at J, with 8 bases between. Germline CDR1 and CDR2: SGHRS and YFSETQ. The CDR3 consists of 13 residues. For the CDR3, the DNA is TGCGCCAGCAGCTTGGTCCTGTCAAATGAGCAGTTCTTC. This gives the protein CASSLVLSNEQFF.

The rearrangement uses TRBV5-1 and TRBJ1-1; maybe TRBD1 (6 bases). The CDR3 length is 14 residues. The germline V gene has CDR1 SGHRS and CDR2 YFSETQ. The V gene lost 4 bases and the J gene lost 2 bases, with 12 bases spanning the gap. The CDR3 reads CASSRDKGNTEAFF. The CDR3 nucleotides are TGCGCCAGCAGCCGGGACAAGGGAAACACTGAAGCTTTCTTT.

This clone appeared a few times. V and J are TRBV5-4 and TRBJ2-7, with TRBD1 as a possible D gene (5 bases). CDR3 size: 13 residues. The germline V gene encodes CDR1 SGHNT and CDR2 YYREEE (reference sequence). V was cut by 4 bases and J by 2 bases, with 10 bases left in between. CDR3 amino acids: CASSQQVTYEQYF. The CDR3 DNA is TGTGCCAGCAGCCAACAGGTAACCTACGAGCAGTACTTC. The full variable domain, rest sourced from reference TRBV5-4 and TRBJ2-7, is ETGVTQSPTHLIKTRGQQVTLRCSSQSGHNTVSWYQQALGQGPQFIFQYYREEENGRGNFPPRFSGLQFPNYSSELNVNALELDDSALYLCASSQQVTYEQYFGPGTRLTVT.